Below are 8 T cell receptor beta chains sequenced from a single sample in a study of patients and donors after allogeneic stem cell transplantation. One entry per CDR3 protein, called by TCRdb with MiXCR from the RT-PCR reads. Of 200,000 to 250,000 distinct CDR3 sequences listed, 13% to 15% are singletons. Specimen: blood, either unsorted or a sorted T cell fraction (not recorded which). These receptors were collected from a human donor who was either an allogeneic HSCT recipient or a stem cell or donor lymphocyte infusion donor (not recorded which). It is not recorded whose cells these are; they may come from a transplant donor.

This chain uses TRBV10-2 with TRBJ1-1; the match to TRBD1 covers 7 bases. Germline CDR1 reads WSHSY; CDR2 reads SAAADI. The CDR3 extends over 16 amino acids. The V segment lost 0 bases and the J segment 0 bases; nucleotides outside the gene matches: 4. The CDR3 nucleotides read TGCGCCAGCAGTGAGTCGAGGGGGCGGCTGAACACTGAAGCTTTCTTT. Protein: CASSESRGRLNTEAFF.

This clonotype was seen a few times. The rearrangement links TRBV7-9 to TRBJ2-1; 9 positions match TRBD2. Per germline, CDR1 SEHNR and CDR2 FQNEAQ (reference sequence). V shed 1 base and J 6 bases; nucleotides not matched to a gene: 4. This CDR3 has 15 amino acids. The CDR3 loop reads CASSLEAGGSNEQFF. CDR3 coding DNA: TGTGCCAGCAGCTTAGAAGCGGGAGGATCCAATGAGCAGTTCTTC. Full variable domain (rest looked up from reference TRBV7-9 and TRBJ2-1): DTGVSQNPRHKITKRGQNVTFRCDPISEHNRLYWYRQTLGQGPEFLTYFQNEAQLEKSRLLSDRFSAERPKGSFSTLEIQRTEQGDSAMYLCASSLEAGGSNEQFFGPGTRLTVL.

The chain is built from TRBV7-8 and TRBJ2-3, with D possibly matching TRBD1 (5 bases). There are 15 residues in the CDR3. Germline V gene sequence: CDR1 SGHVS, CDR2 FQNEAQ. V gave up 5 bases and J gave up 2 bases, with 14 bases separating them. This chain's CDR3 is CASSRLGRDTDTQYF. The CDR3, as DNA: TGTGCCAGCAGCCGCCTGGGCAGGGACACAGATACGCAGTATTTT.

The chain recombines TRBV29-1 with TRBJ1-2; D ambiguous. The CDR3 extends over 11 amino acids. The germline CDR1 and CDR2 sequences are SQVTM and ANQGSEA. V lost 4 bases to trimming and J lost 3 bases, with 6 bases between them. The CDR3 spells CSVGVDYGYTF. CDR3 DNA: TGCAGCGTTGGGGTGGACTATGGCTACACCTTC.

There are many counts of this clonotype. A junction boundary mismatches the germline segment, possibly from a read error. V usage is TRBV6-1 and J usage is TRBJ2-4; tentatively, D is TRBD1 (6 bases). The CDR3 loop spans 15 amino acids. Germline-derived CDR1 and CDR2 are MNHNS and SASEGT. CDR3 loop: CASNEAGTPQNIQYF. CDR3 in DNA: TGTGCCAGCAATGAAGCCGGGACACCCCAAAACATTCAGTACTTC.

Concerning this clonotype: This may be a read error, as it is one base from a much larger clone. The chain combines TRBV5-1 with TRBJ2-5; D remains ambiguous. Germline V gene sequence: CDR1 SGHRS, CDR2 YFSETQ. This CDR3 has 16 amino acids. The CDR3 reads CACSLDSKLKSETQYF. In DNA, the CDR3 is TGCGCCTGCAGCTTGGATTCGAAGCTGAAGTCGGAGACCCAGTACTTC.

The V and J genes are TRBV5-4 and TRBJ2-2, with 7 nucleotides matching TRBD1. The J segment lost 5 bases and the V segment lost 2 bases, leaving 3 bases of the junction unmatched. Germline-derived CDR1 and CDR2 are SGHNT and YYREEE (reference sequence). CDR3 size: 14 residues. CDR3 amino acids: CASSFGTETGELFF. The DNA for the CDR3 is TGTGCCAGCAGCTTTGGGACAGAAACCGGGGAGCTGTTTTTT.

This clonotype appeared many times. This rearrangement joins TRBV20-1 to TRBJ2-7, with 9 bases that match TRBD1. After removal of 5 bases from V and 5 bases from J, the junction contained 13 bases not matched to a gene. The CDR3 extends over 15 amino acids. Germline V CDR1 and CDR2: DFQATT, SNEGSKA (reference sequence). The CDR3 loop is CSAWRADRGNDEQYF. For the CDR3, the DNA is TGCAGTGCTTGGCGTGCCGACAGGGGGAATGACGAGCAGTACTTC.